The sequence of this T cell receptor (beta chain) was determined in a study of blood T cell repertoires in COVID-19. This CDR3 is built from 13 residues. Germline loops: CDR1 KGHSH, CDR2 LQKENI. V was clipped by 3 bases and J by 6 bases; unmatched bases: 1. Libraries were prepared by immunoSEQ multiplex PCR; TCRdb keeps only in-frame clonotypes and omits some of them. This sample has about 34,000 clones; 77% occur once, and the top ten carry 16%. Material for sequencing was peripheral blood. The source is a human donor in a cohort sampled during active COVID-19. V and J are TRBV18 and TRBJ1-5, with 8 bases fitting TRBD1. The chain's CDR3 is CASSPDRGQPQHF. The CDR3 DNA reads TGTGCCAGCTCACCCGACAGGGGTCAGCCCCAGCATTTT.